A selection of T cell receptor beta chains follows, all from one sample in a study of shared clonotypes between healthy human individuals. The data were produced by immunoSEQ multiplex PCR, yet TCRdb's version contains in-frame clones alone and is incomplete. The table records 450,000 to 650,000 clones, around 81% of them present only once. Sequencing input: PBMCs. The receptors come from a woman in her 40s in good health. Some clones in this sample may be carry-over from other donors' samples. Both conserved end residues are part of each CDR3. Each record gives: clone size, V gene, J gene, CDR3 length, D gene, CDR3 protein, CDR3 DNA. D genes are given only for firm matches. Not every row has a clone size; where given, it reads once, few, many or a size class.

>.|TRBV2|TRBJ2-1|13|.
CATVQGSYNEQFF
TGTGCCACCGTACAGGGCTCCTACAATGAGCAGTTCTTC
>.|TRBV15|TRBJ2-6|16|TRBD1
CATSRETGTGANVLTF
TGTGCCACCAGCAGAGAGACAGGGACCGGGGCCAACGTCCTGACTTTC
>.|TRBV6-6|TRBJ2-1|16|TRBD2
CASSYTASGRAVEQFF
TGTGCCAGCAGTTACACCGCAAGCGGGAGGGCCGTTGAGCAGTTCTTC
>.|TRBV7-3|TRBJ2-5|16|TRBD2
CASSLRTSGSWETQYF
TGTGCCAGCAGCTTAAGGACTAGCGGGAGTTGGGAGACCCAGTACTTC
>.|TRBV7-2|TRBJ2-1|14|.
CASSYRTVGDEQFF
TGTGCCAGCAGCTACCGGACAGTTGGCGATGAGCAGTTCTTC
>once|TRBV9|TRBJ1-1|16|.
CASSPVGPHRLFEAFF
TGTGCCAGCAGCCCCGTCGGGCCCCACCGTCTATTTGAAGCTTTCTTT
>.|TRBV19|TRBJ1-2|13|.
CASSIGRNYGYTF
TGTGCCAGTAGTATTGGCAGAAACTATGGCTACACCTTC
>.|TRBV30|TRBJ2-3|13|.
CAWSVRGGDTQYF
TGTGCCTGGAGTGTAAGGGGCGGGGATACGCAGTATTTT
>.|TRBV20-1|TRBJ1-1|11|.
CSATQKHEAFF
TGCAGTGCTACCCAGAAGCACGAAGCTTTCTTT
>.|TRBV7-2|TRBJ2-7|14|.
CASSFVRDSYEQYF
TGTGCCAGCAGCTTCGTTAGGGACTCCTACGAGCAGTACTTC
>.|TRBV5-1|TRBJ2-1|16|TRBD2
CASSPRLARSYNEQFF
TGCGCCAGCAGCCCTCGACTAGCCCGCTCCTACAATGAGCAGTTCTTC
>.|TRBV5-1|TRBJ2-3|17|.
CASSLVVGAQSTDTQYF
TGCGCCAGCAGCTTGGTGGTGGGGGCCCAGAGCACAGATACGCAGTATTTT
>.|TRBV7-9|TRBJ2-7|14|TRBD1
CASSLDRWAYEQYF
TGTGCCAGCAGCCTGGACAGGTGGGCCTACGAGCAGTACTTC
>.|TRBV5-1|TRBJ2-3|12|.
CASSLAGNTQYF
TGCGCCAGCAGCTTGGCCGGGAATACGCAGTATTTT
>.|TRBV5-6|TRBJ1-2|16|TRBD1
CASSPDRAFLNYGYTF
TGTGCCAGCAGCCCGGACAGGGCTTTCCTTAACTATGGCTACACCTTC